This TCR beta chain was recorded in a study of blood T cell repertoires in COVID-19. The overall study: Both acute and convalescent COVID-19 samples were obtained from the United States, Italy and Spain.

Residents of 20 to 25 US areas, aged roughly 18 to 89 years, made up the participants. Participants had their cohort set by participant-reported clinical history. The CDR3 is 15 amino acids. The V and J ends lost 1 base and 7 bases, in that order; junction bases with no gene match: 3. Germline CDR1 is SEHNR and CDR2 is FQNEAQ (reference sequence). Some clones are missing from TCRdb's copy, which holds only in-frame ones; the method was immunoSEQ multiplex PCR. The table lists about 270,000 clones, 85% to 90% of them singletons, with approximately 4% in the top ten. Material: PBMCs or T cells enriched from blood (not recorded which). This TCR came from a woman aged 30 to 39 with acute COVID-19. The chain joins TRBV7-9 to TRBJ1-6, with 8 bases that match TRBD1. This CDR3 reads CASSLGDRSNSPLHF. The CDR3 nucleotides are TGTGCCAGCAGCTTAGGGGACAGGTCCAATTCACCCCTCCACTTT. Using reference TRBV7-9 and TRBJ1-6 for the parts outside the CDR3, the full variable domain is DTGVSQNPRHKITKRGQNVTFRCDPISEHNRLYWYRQTLGQGPEFLTYFQNEAQLEKSRLLSDRFSAERPKGSFSTLEIQRTEQGDSAMYLCASSLGDRSNSPLHFGNGTRLTVT.